These T cell receptor beta chains were read from a single sample in a study of control samples from healthy donors and cancer patients. Assay: immunoSEQ multiplex PCR; the TCRdb copy retains only in-frame clones and omits some. The data show just under 80,000 clones, over 85% seen once. The sample taken for sequencing was PBMCs. These receptors all come from a woman aged 55-69 years with head and neck cancer. Each CDR3 is given with its conserved first and last residue. D genes are given only for firm matches. The size field is filled for only some rows; it gives once, few, many or a size class.

size | J | D | V | DNA | CDR3
- | TRBJ1-2 | TRBD1 | TRBV15 | TGTGCCACCAGCGAGACGTACGGGACAGGGCGACTCGTGGATGGCTACACCTTC | CATSETYGTGRLVDGYTF
- | TRBJ2-7 | - | TRBV19 | TGTGCCACCAAAGTAGGGACTCTACTCTCCTACGAGCAGTACTTC | CATKVGTLLSYEQYF
- | TRBJ2-7 | TRBD1 | TRBV6-5 | TGTGCCAGCAGGGGAATGACAGGGGCCTACGAGCAGTACTTC | CASRGMTGAYEQYF
- | TRBJ2-1 | TRBD2 | TRBV19 | TGTGCCAGTAGTAGGACTAGCGGGACCTACAATGAGCAGTTCTTC | CASSRTSGTYNEQFF
- | TRBJ1-2 | - | TRBV7-2 | TGTGCCAGCAGCTTAGCGCGGGCAGTTCGGGGAGGCTACACCTTC | CASSLARAVRGGYTF
- | TRBJ1-2 | TRBD1 | TRBV27 | TGTGCCAGCAGTATCCTGGGACAGGGTTTAGGGGGCTACACCTTC | CASSILGQGLGGYTF
- | TRBJ2-1 | - | TRBV29-1 | TGCAGCGTTGCGGCTAGCAATGAGCAGTTCTTC | CSVAASNEQFF
- | TRBJ2-3 | - | TRBV20-1 | TGCAGTGCACCCCGCGGGGATACGCAGTATTTT | CSAPRGDTQYF
- | TRBJ2-3 | TRBD2 | TRBV5-1 | TGCGCCAGCAGCGAGGGACTAGCGGGAGGGCCTTGGTTAGATACGCAGTATTTT | CASSEGLAGGPWLDTQYF
- | TRBJ1-1 | TRBD1 | TRBV29-1 | TGCAGCTCTCGGGACAGGGGGAGCGCTGAAGCTTTCTTT | CSSRDRGSAEAFF
- | TRBJ2-7 | - | TRBV7-2 | TGTGCCAGCAGCTTTGGGTTAGGTGGCGAGCAGTACTTC | CASSFGLGGEQYF
few | TRBJ1-3 | - | TRBV27 | TGTGCCAGCAGACCCCAGGGTTCTGGAAACACCATATATTTT | CASRPQGSGNTIYF
- | TRBJ2-3 | TRBD1 | TRBV18 | TGTGCCAGCTCACCAAGGGGACAGGGTTACGATACGCAGTATTTT | CASSPRGQGYDTQYF
- | TRBJ2-4 | - | TRBV11-2 | TGTGCCAGCAGCCACAGGAGAGCCAAAAACATTCAGTACTTC | CASSHRRAKNIQYF
- | TRBJ1-4 | - | TRBV9 | TGTGCCAGCGGCTCACAGGACTTATCTGAAAAACTGTTTTTT | CASGSQDLSEKLFF
- | TRBJ2-2 | - | TRBV5-1 | TGCGCCAGCAGCTCGGTACTCGAAACCGGGGAGCTGTTTTTT | CASSSVLETGELFF
- | TRBJ2-1 | - | TRBV18 | TGTGCCAGCTCACCACTGGCCAGCGGGCCTTACAATGAGCAGTTCTTC | CASSPLASGPYNEQFF
- | TRBJ1-5 | - | TRBV2 | TGTGCCAGCAGTGCCTGGGAGGGCGGTCAGCCCCAGCATTTT | CASSAWEGGQPQHF
- | TRBJ1-5 | - | TRBV5-8 | TGTGCCAGCAGCCCCCGAAGAGGGGTGGGCAATCAGCCCCAGCATTTT | CASSPRRGVGNQPQHF
- | TRBJ2-2 | TRBD2 | TRBV4-2 | TGTGCCAGCAGCTTCAGGACTAGCGGGAGTGGAAGTACCGGGGAGCTGTTTTTT | CASSFRTSGSGSTGELFF
- | TRBJ2-1 | TRBD2 | TRBV29-1 | TGCAGCGTTGGCGGGAGCTCCTACAATGAGCAGTTCTTC | CSVGGSSYNEQFF
- | TRBJ2-5 | TRBD1 | TRBV27 | TGTGCCAGCAGGCCTCCGGGACAGGGGGCTTTGGAGACCCAGTACTTC | CASRPPGQGALETQYF
- | TRBJ2-5 | - | TRBV5-5 | TGTGCCAGCAGCTTGGCCGCGGCAGCGGGTAGGGAGACCCAGTACTTC | CASSLAAAAGRETQYF
- | TRBJ2-3 | TRBD2 | TRBV20-1 | TGCAGTGCTAGTTCCCCTCTAGCGGGAGGAGATACGCAGTATTTT | CSASSPLAGGDTQYF
- | TRBJ1-5 | TRBD1 | TRBV30 | TGTGCCTGGAGTGTACTGGCAGGGGGGAGCAATCAGCCCCAGCATTTT | CAWSVLAGGSNQPQHF
- | TRBJ2-7 | TRBD2 | TRBV7-9 | TGTGCCAGCAGCCCCGGGACTAGCGGGGCCACCTACGAGCAGTACTTC | CASSPGTSGATYEQYF
- | TRBJ2-7 | TRBD1 | TRBV5-1 | TGCGCCAGCAGCTTGACAGGGGGCTTCGACGAGCAGTACTTC | CASSLTGGFDEQYF
- | TRBJ2-7 | TRBD1 | TRBV6-5 | TGTGCCAGCAGACCTCCGGGACAGGGGTTAGAGCAGTACTTC | CASRPPGQGLEQYF
- | TRBJ2-7 | TRBD1 | TRBV9 | TGTGCCAGCAGCAAACAGGGGTATAGTTCCTACGAGCAGTACTTC | CASSKQGYSSYEQYF
- | TRBJ2-6 | - | TRBV5-1 | TGCGCCAGCAGCTTGAATGCGGGAGGGGCCAACGTCCTGACTTTC | CASSLNAGGANVLTF
- | TRBJ2-2 | - | TRBV5-1 | TGCGCCAGCAGCTTGGGGACCTTCACAGGCCCCGGGGAGCTGTTTTTT | CASSLGTFTGPGELFF
once | TRBJ2-6 | - | TRBV19 | TGTGCCAGTAGTACTATACCCTCTGGGGCCAACGTCCTGACTTTC | CASSTIPSGANVLTF
once | TRBJ1-2 | TRBD1 | TRBV19 | TGTGCCAGTAGTATAGAACAGGGGGCGCGTGGCTACACCTTC | CASSIEQGARGYTF
- | TRBJ1-2 | - | TRBV5-4 | TGTGCCAGCGGACTAGATAATTATGGCTACACCTTC | CASGLDNYGYTF
- | TRBJ2-3 | TRBD2 | TRBV4-2 | TGTGCCAGCAGCCAAGATCTGCTAGCGGAGACTACTAGCACAGATACGCAGTATTTT | CASSQDLLAETTSTDTQYF
once | TRBJ2-7 | TRBD1 | TRBV7-6 | TGTGCCAGCAGCTTAGGGACAGGGGAAAGCTCCTACGAGCAGTACTTC | CASSLGTGESSYEQYF
- | TRBJ2-7 | - | TRBV5-8 | TGTGCCAGCAGCTCCGCCTACGAGCAGTACTTC | CASSSAYEQYF
- | TRBJ2-4 | - | TRBV24-1 | TGTGCCACCTTCATTGGGGTTTCGGTGGACATTCAGTACTTC | CATFIGVSVDIQYF
- | TRBJ1-2 | TRBD1 | TRBV28 | TGTGCCAGCAATTACGGACAGGGCCTGGGCTACACCTTC | CASNYGQGLGYTF
- | TRBJ2-7 | - | TRBV6-2/TRBV6-3 | TGTGCCAGCAGTCCCCGGGACACCGGTTACGAGCAGTACTTC | CASSPRDTGYEQYF
- | TRBJ1-1 | TRBD1 | TRBV7-9 | TGTGCCAGCAGCTCGGGAGCGGGACAGGGAGCTTTCTTT | CASSSGAGQGAFF
- | TRBJ2-3 | - | TRBV7-9 | TGTGCCAGTAGCTTACGTTTGGGGTCTTATACGCAGTATTTT | CASSLRLGSYTQYF
- | TRBJ2-7 | - | TRBV18 | TGTGCCAGCTCACGCTCCGGGACGTTCTACGAGCAGTACTTC | CASSRSGTFYEQYF
- | TRBJ2-4 | TRBD1 | TRBV29-1 | TGCAGTGCCAAGACAGGGTCGGGGGCCAAAAACATTCAGTACTTC | CSAKTGSGAKNIQYF
- | TRBJ2-1 | - | TRBV24-1 | TGTGCCACCAGTTCGGCGGTTTTAGGCTACAATGAGCAGTTCTTC | CATSSAVLGYNEQFF
- | TRBJ2-1 | TRBD1 | TRBV4-1 | TGCGCCAGCAGCCAAGATTATGTTCTAGTGGGACAGAAAAAGACTGAGCAGTTCTTC | CASSQDYVLVGQKKTEQFF
- | TRBJ1-4 | - | TRBV5-1 | TGCGCCAGCAGCCCTTTTACAACTAATGAAAAACTGTTTTTT | CASSPFTTNEKLFF
- | TRBJ2-7 | - | TRBV6-5 | TGTGCCAACCAAGGGGGGAGGGCGAACGAGCAGTACTTC | CANQGGRANEQYF
- | TRBJ1-2 | - | TRBV14 | TGTGCCAGCAGCCAAGATTCTGGGGATGGCTACACCTTC | CASSQDSGDGYTF
- | TRBJ2-5 | TRBD2 | TRBV11-2 | TGTGCCAGCAGCAGGACTAGCTCGATAGAGACCCAGTACTTC | CASSRTSSIETQYF
once | TRBJ1-1 | - | TRBV7-2 | TGTGCCAGCAGCTTAGCGCTAGAGAACACTGAAGCTTTCTTT | CASSLALENTEAFF
- | TRBJ2-1 | TRBD2 | TRBV7-9 | TGTGCCAGCAGCCCCAAACTAAGACTAGCGGGAGTCGTGAGTGAGCAGTTCTTC | CASSPKLRLAGVVSEQFF
once | TRBJ2-6 | - | TRBV7-9 | TGTGCCAGCAGCCCCATTCGGGCAGGCCTCTCTGGGGCCAACGTCCTGACTTTC | CASSPIRAGLSGANVLTF
- | TRBJ1-3 | - | TRBV5-1 | TGCGCCAGCAGGCTGGGTGGTGGAAACACCATATATTTT | CASRLGGGNTIYF
once | TRBJ1-6 | - | TRBV4-3 | TGCGCCAGCAGCCAAGATATGGGGTTTAATTCACCCCTCCACTTT | CASSQDMGFNSPLHF
- | TRBJ2-3 | - | TRBV7-7 | TGTGCCAGCAGCCACGGCGATACGCAGTATTTT | CASSHGDTQYF
once | TRBJ1-4 | - | TRBV5-1 | TGCGCCAGCAGCTTGGACCAGGGAGCGGGAGAAAAACTGTTTTTT | CASSLDQGAGEKLFF